This T cell receptor beta chain emerged from a study of beta chain features in type 1 diabetes. The entirety of the isolated RNA underwent reverse transcription, so expressed TCRB transcripts were sequenced. Clones were read by immunoSEQ multiplex PCR, and TCRdb kept only the in-frame ones, dropping some. The sample lists some 240,000 clones; about 11% were seen once. This clone was seen ten or more times. CDR3 length: 13 residues. The V gene's germline CDR1 is SEHNR and CDR2 FQNEAQ (reference sequence). J lost 12 bases, V lost 4 bases, and 8 bases had no gene match. The TCR originated in a man in his late teens or twenties in good health. Sequences were obtained from central memory CD4+ T cells from blood. This chain connects TRBV7-9 to TRBJ2-1; 8 nucleotides line up with TRBD2. The CDR3 protein is CASSSGLDISQFF. In DNA, the CDR3 is TGTGCCAGCAGCTCGGGACTAGACATTTCGCAGTTCTTC.